These 2 T cell receptor beta chains share one sample of origin, sequenced in a study of cytomegalovirus exposure and HLA in healthy donors (dated by TCRdb to 2015 to 2018). Library preparation used the immunoSEQ multiplex PCR assay. A mixture of 60 forward primers for TCR Vbeta segments and 13 reverse primers for TCR Jbeta segments was used in the multiplex PCR. What TCRdb holds here is the immuneACCESS table cut down to in-frame rearrangements. Part of the clones is not present; checked against another copy, under half of the missing clones reflect an unresolved V gene, and the others are unexplained. The sample table shows roughly 120,000 clones, and 80% to 90% are seen once. 1.1% of the sample goes to the ten largest clones. The sample comprised PBMCs. The receptors were sampled from a young woman in good health and CMV-seronegative.

This clone has more than one count but fewer than ten. CDR3 in amino acids: CASSLVAGRDGYTF. The CDR3 region has the DNA TGTGCCAGCAGCTTAGTGGCAGGGAGGGACGGCTACACCTTC. This chain joins TRBV13 and TRBJ1-2; TRBD1 might be the D (5 bases). The length of the CDR3 is 14 residues. Germline loops: CDR1 PRHDT, CDR2 FYEKMQ (reference sequence). The V gene lost 1 base and the J gene lost 8 bases, with 14 bases spanning the gap.

A few counts support this clone. The chain has TRBV7-3 and TRBJ2-2; maybe TRBD2 (5 bases). This CDR3 has 13 residues. Per germline, CDR1 SGHTA and CDR2 FQGTGA. Trimming left V 5 bases short and J 5 bases short, with 9 bases between. CDR3 sequence (DNA): TGTGCCAGCAGCAGGAGAGGGACCGGGGAGCTGTTTTTT. Translated, it gives CASSRRGTGELFF.